These 8 T cell receptor beta chains came from one sample sequenced in a study of human T cells and chemical hapten exposure. The library tagged each cDNA molecule with unique molecular identifiers. TCRdb re-called the reads with MiXCR, one entry per CDR3 protein. The sample records approximately 2,000 distinct CDR3 sequences, approximately 53% being singletons. As to treatment: therapeutic diphenylcyclopropenone sensitization with weekly scalp DPC. Sequences were derived from whole blood, sampled before DPC sensitization or 2, 6, or about 24 weeks after (not recorded which). The receptors were sampled from an adult with alopecia areata. Some clones in this sample may be carry-over from other donors' samples. This table probably holds off-target reads from a library built for another chain.

The gene calls are TRBV12-3 or TRBV12-4 and TRBJ2-7; unclear D gene. This CDR3 spans 14 amino acids. V was shortened by 2 bases and J by 3 bases, with 11 bases between the two germline ends. CDR3 in DNA: TGTGCCAGCAGTTTATCGTCCTGGTTCTACGAGCAGTACTTC. Translated: CASSLSSWFYEQYF.

The chain has TRBV20-1 and TRBJ2-1, with 7 bases that match TRBD2. The CDR3 spans 13 residues. Germline V gene sequence: CDR1 DFQATT, CDR2 SNEGSKA (reference sequence). V was clipped by 8 bases and J by 3 bases; unmatched bases: 7. The CDR3 coding sequence is TGCAGTAATCTAGCGGAGTTCTACAATGAGCAGTTCTTC. Amino acids: CSNLAEFYNEQFF.

The rearrangement links TRBV18 to TRBJ2-7, with 7 bases lining up with TRBD1. The germline gives CDR1 KGHSH, CDR2 LQKENI. J was trimmed by 2 bases and V by 5 bases; bases with no gene match: 6. This CDR3 region has 14 residues. The CDR3 spells CASSTDQGAYEQYF. CDR3 bases: TGTGCCAGCTCAACAGACCAGGGGGCCTACGAGCAGTACTTC.

This clonotype was seen a single time. The gene calls are TRBV10-3 and TRBJ2-1; 7 nucleotides line up with TRBD1. The trim removed 2 bases at V and 10 bases at J, leaving 5 bases unmatched. Germline values: CDR1 ENHRY, CDR2 SYGVKD. CDR3 size: 13 residues. The CDR3 nucleotides are TGTGCCATCAGTGAGGGACAAGGGGGCGAGCAGTTCTTC. This encodes CAISEGQGGEQFF.

The chain links TRBV27 to TRBJ1-5, with 10 bases that match TRBD1. The J segment lost 4 bases and the V segment lost 0 bases, leaving 12 bases of the junction unmatched. The CDR3 is made up of 19 amino acids. CDR1 and CDR2 from the germline V gene are MNHEY and SMNVEV (reference sequence). The CDR3 here is CASSLSLPRQGAGNQPQHF. In DNA, the CDR3 is TGTGCCAGCAGTTTATCCCTCCCCCGACAGGGGGCTGGGAATCAGCCCCAGCATTTT.

This rearrangement joins TRBV20-1 to TRBJ2-7, with D unclear. In germline, CDR1 is DFQATT, CDR2 SNEGSKA (reference sequence). The CDR3 is 9 residues long. V gave up 5 bases and J gave up 3 bases, with 2 bases separating them. CDR3 in DNA: TGCAGTGCTCTCTACGAGCAGTACTTC. It is translated as CSALYEQYF.

CDR3 amino acids: CATSDQTGASYNEQFF. The CDR3 DNA reads as TGTGCCACCAGTGATCAGACAGGAGCAAGCTACAATGAGCAGTTCTTC. The chain recombines TRBV24-1 with TRBJ2-1, with D perhaps matching TRBD1 (6 bases). V was shortened by 3 bases and J by 3 bases, with 14 bases between the two germline ends. Germline V CDR1 and CDR2: KGHDR, SFDVKD. The CDR3 is 16 residues long.

The chain uses TRBV29-1 and TRBJ2-5; 7 bases line up with TRBD1. The V gene end was trimmed by 6 bases and the J gene end by 5 bases; junction bases not matched to a gene: 9. The germline CDR1 and CDR2 sequences are SQVTM and ANQGSEA. The CDR3 covers 13 residues. Here the CDR3 reads CSVSTGVRETQYF. CDR3 nucleotides: TGCAGCGTGTCTACAGGGGTTCGGGAGACCCAGTACTTC.